Following are 24 T cell receptor beta chains from one sample sequenced in a study of OX40 agonist ivuxolimab in advanced cancers. The table came from immunoSEQ multiplex PCR; TCRdb's copy has only in-frame clones and leaves some out. The sample consists of over 45,000 clones, 83% of them appearing once. Sample: CD4+ or CD8+ T cells sorted from blood, taken in a trial of the OX40 agonist ivuxolimab. The source is an adult with an advanced solid tumor such as melanoma, head and neck, liver or kidney cancer.

This clone is medium-sized by share. This chain joins TRBV5-1 and TRBJ1-3; no firm D call. This CDR3 is built from 13 residues. The V gene lost 0 bases and the J gene lost 8 bases, with 9 bases spanning the gap. Germline CDR1 reads SGHRS; CDR2 reads YFSETQ. In DNA form, the CDR3 reads TGCGCCAGCAGCTTGGATGTGGAGGACACCATATATTTT. Protein sequence: CASSLDVEDTIYF. Full variable domain (remainder filled in from reference TRBV5-1 and TRBJ1-3): KAGVTQTPRYLIKTRGQQVTLSCSPISGHRSVSWYQQTPGQGLQFLFEYFSETQRNKGNFPGRFSGRQFSNSRSEMNVSTLELGDSALYLCASSLDVEDTIYFGEGSWLTVV.

The rearrangement uses TRBV10-1 and TRBJ2-4, with 7 bases identical to TRBD2. The CDR3 sequence is 16 residues long. Germline CDR1 WNHNN, CDR2 SYGVQD (reference sequence). The ends lost 2 bases at V and 3 bases at J; junction bases unmatched: 7. CDR3 nucleotide sequence: TGCGCCAGCAGTGAGGGCCTAGCGGATCTCAAAAACATTCAGTACTTC. This encodes CASSEGLADLKNIQYF.

This clone showed up just a few times. The V call is TRBV6-5, the J call TRBJ1-1; D is possibly TRBD1 (5 bases). The CDR3 is 14 amino acids. Germline V gene data show CDR1 as MNHEY and CDR2 as SVGAGI. V was clipped by 5 bases and J by 3 bases, with 13 bases between them. The CDR3 bases are TGTGCCAGCAGTGAGGGTACAGGAGACACTGAAGCTTTCTTT. This sequence encodes CASSEGTGDTEAFF.

The chain carries TRBV30 and TRBJ2-1; D uncertain. Per germline, CDR1 GTSNPN and CDR2 SVGIG (reference sequence). This CDR3 comprises 11 residues. The V and J ends lost 3 bases and 9 bases respectively, with 9 bases between them. The CDR3 loop is CAWRNYGEQFF. The CDR3 nucleotides read TGTGCCTGGAGAAATTACGGTGAGCAGTTCTTC.

This rearrangement joins TRBV30 to TRBJ1-1; D remains unclear. CDR3 length equals 15 residues. Trimming shortened V by 3 bases and J by 0 bases, and 14 bases separated the two germline ends. CDR1 GTSNPN and CDR2 SVGIG come from the germline V gene (reference sequence). DNA of the CDR3: TGTGCCTGGAGACGGGCGAGTCTCCTGAACACTGAAGCTTTCTTT. This codes for CAWRRASLLNTEAFF.

This rearrangement joins TRBV6-1 to TRBJ2-1, with D tentatively TRBD2 (5 bases). The CDR3 extends over 16 amino acids. Germline values: CDR1 MNHNS, CDR2 SASEGT. V lost 4 bases and J 0 bases, leaving 13 bases between the germline ends. The CDR3 region is CASSGHLGSSYNEQFF. In DNA, the CDR3 is TGTGCCAGCAGTGGGCATCTGGGGAGCTCCTACAATGAGCAGTTCTTC.

V usage is TRBV30 and J usage is TRBJ1-1, with a possible D match to TRBD1 (5 bases). Per the germline V gene, CDR1 is GTSNPN and CDR2 is SVGIG (reference sequence). The ends were cut back, 5 bases at V and 4 bases at J, with 17 bases in the middle. The CDR3 has 14 residues. The CDR3 here is CAWRPGPETTEAFF. DNA of the CDR3: TGTGCCTGGCGACCGGGACCGGAGACCACTGAAGCTTTCTTT.

V and J are TRBV7-8 and TRBJ1-6, with TRBD1 identical over 8 bases. The CDR3 spans 19 residues. The ends lost 7 bases at V and 0 bases at J; junction bases unmatched: 14. The germline V gene encodes CDR1 SGHVS and CDR2 FQNEAQ. CDR3 region: CASTDPDWTGSSYNSPLHF. CDR3 coding DNA: TGTGCCAGCACCGACCCCGACTGGACAGGGAGCTCCTATAATTCACCCCTCCACTTT.

This chain joins TRBV7-2 and TRBJ1-2; D may be TRBD1 (6 bases). Germline CDR1 and CDR2: SGHTA and FQGNSA. Deletions cut 4 bases from V and 1 base from J, with 10 bases between. The CDR3 is 14 residues long. The CDR3 DNA follows: TGTGCCAGCAGCTCACAGGGAGATAACTATGGCTACACCTTC. Its translation: CASSSQGDNYGYTF.

This chain connects TRBV15 to TRBJ2-6; the D is unclear. Germline V gene data show CDR1 as LNHNV and CDR2 as YYDKDF (reference sequence). V was shortened by 3 bases and J by 0 bases, with 9 bases between the two germline ends. The CDR3 is 16 amino acids. CDR3 DNA: TGTGCCACCAGCAGCAAGATCCGCTCTGGGGCCAACGTCCTGACTTTC. This translates into CATSSKIRSGANVLTF.

V usage is TRBV4-1 and J usage is TRBJ2-3, with TRBD2 matching over 12 bases. Trimming took 7 bases from V and 4 from J; bases not matched to a gene: 6. This CDR3 comprises 15 residues. Germline V lookup: CDR1 MGHRA, CDR2 YSYEKL. CDR3 residues: CASTRLAGVPDTQYF. The CDR3 DNA reads as TGCGCCAGCACCCGACTAGCGGGAGTCCCAGATACGCAGTATTTT.

The rearrangement links TRBV2 to TRBJ2-2; 11 bases match TRBD1. This CDR3 has 16 amino acids. Germline trimming cut 4 bases from V and 7 bases from J; bases unmatched to any gene: 8. Germline loops: CDR1 SNHLY, CDR2 FYNNEI. The CDR3 nucleotides read TGTGCCAGCAGTGGGACAGGGGGCGCGCGGATCGGGGAGCTGTTTTTT. Its translation: CASSGTGGARIGELFF.

This chain links TRBV18 with TRBJ1-1, with D unresolved. The CDR3 runs to 13 residues. Deletions cut 5 bases from V and 5 bases from J, with 12 bases between. Germline V gives CDR1 KGHSH, CDR2 LQKENI. The CDR3 DNA sequence: TGTGCCAGCTCAAAAGGGTCGGGTACTGAAGCTTTCTTT. Its translation is CASSKGSGTEAFF.

The V call is TRBV29-1, the J call TRBJ2-7, with D perhaps TRBD1 (6 bases). The ends were cut back, 6 bases at V and 2 bases at J, with 14 bases in the middle. The CDR3 loop spans 13 amino acids. Looked up from germline, CDR1 is SQVTM and CDR2 is ANQGSEA. CDR3 sequence (DNA): TGCAGCGTAGGCCCGACAGGTCCCTACGAGCAGTACTTC. It translates to CSVGPTGPYEQYF.

The chain has TRBV6-1 and TRBJ1-1; the match to TRBD1 covers 7 bases. The V gene's germline CDR1 is MNHNS and CDR2 SASEGT. V trimming: 0 bases; J trimming: 2 bases; junction bases outside the gene matches: 12. This CDR3 is built from 18 residues. CDR3 sequence: CASSEALVPGQTNTEAFF. The CDR3 DNA reads TGTGCCAGCAGTGAAGCCCTGGTGCCGGGACAGACAAACACTGAAGCTTTCTTT.

V gene TRBV6-1 combines with J gene TRBJ2-1; TRBD2 aligns across 16 bases. The CDR3 covers 19 residues. The germline V gene encodes CDR1 MNHNS and CDR2 SASEGT. V shed 1 base and J 4 bases; nucleotides not matched to a gene: 7. Here the CDR3 reads CASSEELGLAGGRYNEQFF. CDR3 bases: TGTGCCAGCAGTGAAGAGCTGGGACTAGCGGGAGGGCGGTACAATGAGCAGTTCTTC.

In its sample, this clone was seen once. J is TRBJ2-3 and V is TRBV6-6, with D possibly being TRBD2 (6 bases). The CDR3 contains 13 residues. The germline V gene encodes CDR1 MNHNY and CDR2 SVGAGI (reference sequence). V lost 10 bases, J lost 6 bases, and 17 bases lay in between. Here the CDR3 reads CATGERRGDTQYF. The CDR3 DNA reads as TGTGCCACCGGGGAACGTCGGGGGGATACGCAGTATTTT.

This chain uses TRBV2 with TRBJ1-1; D not resolved. CDR1 SNHLY and CDR2 FYNNEI come from the germline V gene. V was cut by 0 bases and J by 4 bases, with 9 bases left in between. The CDR3 loop spans 14 amino acids. CDR3 loop: CASSEALGSTEAFF. The CDR3 DNA follows: TGTGCCAGCAGTGAAGCGCTTGGGTCCACTGAAGCTTTCTTT.

This chain uses TRBV7-3 with TRBJ2-7, with a possible D match to TRBD2 (5 bases). The V gene's germline CDR1 is SGHTA and CDR2 FQGTGA. V gave up 5 bases and J gave up 0 bases, with 11 bases separating them. This CDR3 comprises 14 residues. CDR3 loop: CASSPSGSSYEQYF. The CDR3 DNA is TGTGCCAGCAGCCCAAGCGGCAGCTCCTACGAGCAGTACTTC.

V is TRBV7-8 and J is TRBJ2-7, with 11 bases matching TRBD2. This CDR3 has 15 residues. Germline V gene data show CDR1 as SGHVS and CDR2 as FQNEAQ. The J segment lost 3 bases and the V segment lost 6 bases, leaving 7 bases of the junction unmatched. As DNA, the CDR3 is TGTGCCAGCAGTTTTGGACTAGCGGGCTTCTACGAGCAGTACTTC. Translating it yields CASSFGLAGFYEQYF.

The chain links TRBV18 to TRBJ2-7; 10 bases are a match to TRBD1. The CDR3 length is 15 residues. Unmatched junction bases numbered 7, after V lost 5 bases and J lost 3 bases. Germline V gene lookup returns CDR1 KGHSH and CDR2 LQKENI. CDR3 region: CASSFAGQGSYEQYF. The CDR3 region has the DNA TGTGCCAGCTCATTTGCGGGACAGGGGAGCTACGAGCAGTACTTC.

Regarding this clone: This sample also contains other DNA sequences that code for the same CDR3. V is TRBV5-4 and J is TRBJ2-5, with D perhaps TRBD2 (5 bases). The CDR3 consists of 13 residues. Germline-derived CDR1 and CDR2 are SGHNT and YYREEE (reference sequence). V lost 2 bases and J 5 bases, leaving 10 bases between the germline ends. The DNA of the CDR3 is TGTGCCAGCAGCTTACCGGGCGGGGAGACCCAGTACTTC. Translation gives CASSLPGGETQYF.

The chain combines TRBV7-9 with TRBJ2-3; 16 nucleotides agree with TRBD2. The CDR3 spans 16 residues. V lost 5 bases, J lost 5 bases, and 4 bases stayed unmatched. The germline V gene has CDR1 SEHNR and CDR2 FQNEAQ (reference sequence). CDR3 amino acids: CASSVGLAGGRDTQYF. CDR3 in DNA: TGTGCCAGCAGCGTGGGACTAGCGGGAGGGAGAGATACGCAGTATTTT. Supplemented by reference TRBV7-9 and TRBJ2-3, the full variable domain reads DTGVSQNPRHKITKRGQNVTFRCDPISEHNRLYWYRQTLGQGPEFLTYFQNEAQLEKSRLLSDRFSAERPKGSFSTLEIQRTEQGDSAMYLCASSVGLAGGRDTQYFGPGTRLTVL.

The chain employs TRBV5-1 and TRBJ2-5; 9 nucleotides line up with TRBD1. The J call could be wrong; TRBJ2-7 is a better fit for the DNA end. This CDR3 contains 17 residues. Germline V gene data show CDR1 as SGHRS and CDR2 as YFSETQ. DNA for the CDR3: TGCGCCAGCAGCTCGAAGGCAACGGGACAGGGTATATACGAGCAGTACTTC. It yields the protein CASSSKATGQGIYEQYF.